What follows is one T cell receptor (beta chain) and its context. Only a few counts were recorded for this clonotype. What this receptor recognizes is not known. The input lacks base qualities; no much larger clone sits a single base away. Instrument used: Illumina NovaSeq 6000. Synthesis of TCR cDNA relied on 5'RACE template switching, a step that introduced a universal primer site along with unique molecular identifiers. Priming of cDNA synthesis was performed from both the TCR alpha and TCR beta constant segments. Library amplification used two PCR steps, and the second PCR step added sample barcodes and sequencing adapters. Libraries were sequenced on Illumina HiSeq 2500 (2x100 bp) or NovaSeq (2x150 bp). Per the authors' processing: MIGEC handled demultiplexing of reads and collapsing into UMI consensus sequences, while MiXCR performed V(D)J alignment. Vaccine-responding clonotypes were identified with edgeR using replicate PBMC samples, with FDR below 0.01 and a log2 fold change above 5 up to day 15 being required. CD4 or CD8 identity was assigned to each bulk clonotype according to whether the clonotype was present at higher abundance in the sequenced CD4 repertoire or the sequenced CD8 repertoire. Using fastp at Q25 and MiXCR, TCRdb reprocessed the public reads and kept productive beta chains. Rows with a matching CDR3 protein are joined into one entry that keeps the most common DNA and genes. TCRdb's processing, not the study's, gives the V and J calls here. This sample lists 100,000 to 150,000 distinct CDR3 sequences; under 9% were detected once. The ten top clones hold roughly 43% of the sample.

V is shortened by 0 bases, J by 3 bases, and the region joining them spans 14 bases. Spanning cysteine to phenylalanine, the CDR3 consists of 16 amino acids. The sequence is cut down to CDR3 DNA, 48 bases in frame from base 1. CDR1 LGHNA and CDR2 YSLEER are derived from the germline V gene. This sample stems from a study of T cells after yellow fever vaccination (dated by TCRdb to about 2019). Some background on the complete study: The SMART-Seq v4 Ultra Low Input RNA kit was used to prepare libraries from fractions with low cell numbers. Bulk TCR alpha and beta repertoires were sequenced longitudinally to track T-cell clones before and after primary and booster YFV17D yellow fever vaccination. Two healthy male donors, one aged 18 to 30 and one aged 30 to 39 years, were included in the cohort. Blood was collected at multiple timepoints before and after primary and secondary immunization, and bulk PBMC replicates and cell subsets were isolated. Study-wide findings and limitations: Most clones expanded after primary vaccination (approximately 95% of CD4 and about 85% of CD8) were re-detected after the booster, suggesting that broad memory maintenance occurred. The secondary T-cell response was weaker than the primary response but faster, peaking on day 5 instead of day 15. Because only a couple of donors were included in the study, the extent to which the findings can be generalized is limited. FACS-sorted repertoires could contain abundant contaminating clonotypes from the bulk population, so computational filtering was required. A small share of clonotypes occurred in both CD4 and CD8 compartments, likely arising from convergent recombination.

The treatment or condition label on this specimen signifies: live attenuated yellow fever vaccine strain. PBMCs were isolated from peripheral blood using a standard Ficoll-Paque protocol. Dynabeads CD4 and CD8 positive selection kits were used to isolate the CD4 and CD8 T-cell fractions. TriZol was used to extract RNA from bulk PBMCs, CD4 and CD8 fractions, and dextramer-positive and dextramer-negative fractions. This sequence uses TRBV4-3 and TRBJ1-2, with a tentative D gene TRBD1 over 5 matching bases. Specimen: CD8+ T cells sorted from PBMCs, collected on the day of the yellow fever booster vaccination. The sequence derives from a man between 18 and 29 years old who received the YFV17D yellow fever vaccine. The DNA sequence is given as TGCGCCAGCAGCCAAGAGTTGACAGTAGATGACTATGGCTACACCTTC. Its protein reads: CASSQELTVDDYGYTF.